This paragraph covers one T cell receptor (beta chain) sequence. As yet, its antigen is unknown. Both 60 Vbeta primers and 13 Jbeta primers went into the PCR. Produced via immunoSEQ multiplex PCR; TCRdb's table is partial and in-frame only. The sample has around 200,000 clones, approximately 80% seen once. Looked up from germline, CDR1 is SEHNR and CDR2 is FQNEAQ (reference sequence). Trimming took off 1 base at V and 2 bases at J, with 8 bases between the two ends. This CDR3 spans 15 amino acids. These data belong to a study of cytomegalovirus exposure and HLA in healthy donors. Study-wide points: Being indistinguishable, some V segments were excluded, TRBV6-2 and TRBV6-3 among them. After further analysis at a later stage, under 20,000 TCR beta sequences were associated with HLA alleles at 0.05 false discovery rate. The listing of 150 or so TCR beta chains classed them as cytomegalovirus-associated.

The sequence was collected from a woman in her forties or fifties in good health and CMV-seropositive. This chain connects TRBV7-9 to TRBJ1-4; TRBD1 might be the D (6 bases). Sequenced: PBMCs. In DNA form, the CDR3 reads TGTGCCAGCAGCTTAGGGACAGTCACTAATGAAAAACTGTTTTTT. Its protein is CASSLGTVTNEKLFF.